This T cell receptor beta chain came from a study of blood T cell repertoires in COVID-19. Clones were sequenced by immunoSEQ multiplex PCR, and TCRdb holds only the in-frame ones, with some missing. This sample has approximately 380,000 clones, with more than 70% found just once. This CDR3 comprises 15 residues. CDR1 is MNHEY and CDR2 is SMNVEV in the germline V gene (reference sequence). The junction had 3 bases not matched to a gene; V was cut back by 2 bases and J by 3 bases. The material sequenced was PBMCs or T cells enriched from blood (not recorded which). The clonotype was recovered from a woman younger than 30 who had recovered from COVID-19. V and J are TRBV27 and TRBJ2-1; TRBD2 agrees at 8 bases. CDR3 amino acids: CASSLSGGHYNEQFF. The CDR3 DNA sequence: TGTGCCAGCAGTTTAAGCGGGGGCCACTACAATGAGCAGTTCTTC.